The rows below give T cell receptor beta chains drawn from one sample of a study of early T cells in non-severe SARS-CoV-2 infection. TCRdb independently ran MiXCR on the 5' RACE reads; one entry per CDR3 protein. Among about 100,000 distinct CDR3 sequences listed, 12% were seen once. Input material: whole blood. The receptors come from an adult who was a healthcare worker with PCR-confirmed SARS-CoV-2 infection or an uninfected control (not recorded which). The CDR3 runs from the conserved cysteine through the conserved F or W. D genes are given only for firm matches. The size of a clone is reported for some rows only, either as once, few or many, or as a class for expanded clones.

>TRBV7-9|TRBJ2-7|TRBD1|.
CASSASGTGIYEQYF
TGTGCCAGCAGCGCATCCGGGACAGGGATCTACGAGCAGTACTTC
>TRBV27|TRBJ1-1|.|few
CASSSLRTGMNTEAFF
TGTGCCAGCAGTTCACTCCGGACGGGAATGAACACTGAAGCTTTCTTT
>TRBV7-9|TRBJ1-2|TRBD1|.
CASSLAQLSGGASGYTF
TGTGCCAGCAGCTTAGCGCAGTTATCAGGGGGCGCGAGTGGCTACACCTTC
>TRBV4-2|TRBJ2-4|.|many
CASSQAPSQVKNIQYF
TGTGCCAGCAGCCAGGCACCCAGTCAGGTCAAAAACATTCAGTACTTC
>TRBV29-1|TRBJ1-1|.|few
CSVGVHWGAPGTEAFF
TGCAGCGTTGGCGTTCATTGGGGGGCTCCGGGGACTGAAGCTTTCTTT
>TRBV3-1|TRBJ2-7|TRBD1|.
CASSGQGIYEQYF
TGTGCCAGCAGCGGACAGGGGATCTACGAGCAGTACTTC
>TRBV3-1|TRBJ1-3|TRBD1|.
CASSQRDRENTIYF
TGTGCCAGCAGCCAGAGGGACAGGGAGAACACCATATATTTT
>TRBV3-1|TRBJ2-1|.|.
CASSQKLREQFF
TGTGCCAGCAGCCAAAAGTTACGCGAGCAGTTCTTC
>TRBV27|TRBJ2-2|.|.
CASTQNREDTGELFF
TGTGCCAGCACCCAAAACAGGGAGGACACCGGGGAGCTGTTTTTT
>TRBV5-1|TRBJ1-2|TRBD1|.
CASSFGDSDGYTF
TGCGCCAGCAGCTTTGGGGACAGCGATGGCTACACCTTC
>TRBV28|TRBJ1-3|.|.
CASSRDRSSGNTIYF
TGTGCCAGCAGTCGGGACCGGAGCTCTGGAAACACCATATATTTT
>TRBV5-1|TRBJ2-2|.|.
CASSPRETTGELFF
TGCGCCAGCAGCCCCCGGGAGACTACCGGGGAGCTGTTTTTT
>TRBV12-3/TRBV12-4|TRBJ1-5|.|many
CASSLNRSNQPQHF
TGTGCCAGCAGCCTGAACAGATCCAATCAGCCCCAGCATTTT
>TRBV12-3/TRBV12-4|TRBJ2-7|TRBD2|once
CASRTSGRSYEQYF
TGTGCCAGCCGGACTAGCGGGAGATCCTACGAGCAGTACTTC